The 27 T cell receptor beta chains below all came from one sample that was sequenced in a study of blood T cell repertoires in COVID-19. The assay was immunoSEQ multiplex PCR, and TCRdb's table has in-frame clones only and misses some. The sample carries approximately 24,000 clones, roughly 91% recorded once. The sequenced material came from peripheral blood. The receptors come from a man between 50 and 59 years old with active COVID-19.

V gene TRBV14 combines with J gene TRBJ2-1, with D possibly matching TRBD1 (5 bases). V was shortened by 5 bases and J by 5 bases, with 13 bases between the two germline ends. The CDR3 has 14 amino acids. Germline loops: CDR1 SGHDN, CDR2 FVKESK. CDR3 DNA: TGTGCCAGCAGCAGGCGGACACTACACAATGAGCAGTTCTTC. It translates to CASSRRTLHNEQFF.

Here the CDR3 reads CARFEQANTEAFF. For the CDR3, the DNA is TGTGCCCGGTTTGAACAGGCGAACACTGAAGCTTTCTTT. This chain links TRBV30 with TRBJ1-1; possible D gene TRBD1, 5 bases. Trimming cost V 8 bases and J 1 base, with 14 bases left between them. The CDR3 runs 13 residues. Germline V gives CDR1 GTSNPN, CDR2 SVGIG (reference sequence). The variable domain in full, with the rest retrieved from reference TRBV30 and TRBJ1-1, is SQTIHQWPATLVQPVGSPLSLECTVEGTSNPNLYWYRQAAGRGLQLLFYSVGIGQISSEVPQNLSASRPQDRQFILSSKKLLLSDSGFYLCARFEQANTEAFFGQGTRLTVV.

This clone has more than one count but fewer than ten. The chain joins TRBV6-5 to TRBJ1-5; D is perhaps TRBD1 (5 bases). CDR1 and CDR2 from the germline V gene are MNHEY and SVGAGI. V gave up 5 bases and J gave up 7 bases, with 18 bases separating them. This CDR3 contains 15 residues. Here the CDR3 reads CASSIGAGGGQPQHF. In DNA, the CDR3 is TGTGCCAGCAGTATCGGTGCCGGGGGAGGACAGCCCCAGCATTTT.

This chain connects TRBV6-5 to TRBJ2-1, with D possibly TRBD2 on 5 matching bases. In germline, CDR1 is MNHEY, CDR2 SVGAGI. Trimming pared 8 bases from V and 4 bases from J, leaving 15 bases between. This CDR3 contains 14 residues. For the CDR3, the DNA is TGTGCCAGCCGCCGTTCAGCGGAGTACAATGAGCAGTTCTTC. Encoded protein: CASRRSAEYNEQFF.

This clone was observed once. The chain uses TRBV19 and TRBJ1-5; D gene unclear. Germline V lookup: CDR1 LNHDA, CDR2 SQIVND (reference sequence). The CDR3 has 14 residues. With 6 bases removed from V and 13 bases from J, the gap between germline ends came to 22 bases. CDR3: CASSVMNGNPPQHF. The CDR3 bases are TGTGCCAGTAGCGTAATGAACGGGAATCCTCCACAGCATTTT.

This chain connects TRBV10-1 to TRBJ2-7; 9 nucleotides align to TRBD1. The J segment lost 0 bases and the V segment lost 1 base, leaving 7 bases of the junction unmatched. The length of the CDR3 is 17 residues. Germline CDR1 reads WNHNN; CDR2 reads SYGVQD (reference sequence). This CDR3 reads CASSEFDDRGNSYEQYV. The CDR3 DNA sequence: TGCGCCAGCAGTGAGTTTGACGACAGGGGGAACTCCTACGAGCAGTACGTC.

This clone was seen just once. The J gene is TRBJ2-1, the V gene TRBV10-1; TRBD1 agrees at 7 bases. The germline CDR1 and CDR2 sequences are WNHNN and SYGVQD (reference sequence). The trim removed 4 bases at V and 2 bases at J, leaving 8 bases unmatched. CDR3 length: 16 residues. The CDR3 sequence: CASSGNRDSTYNEQFF. In nucleotides, the CDR3 is TGCGCCAGCAGTGGGAACCGGGACAGTACCTACAATGAGCAGTTCTTC.

The chain is built from TRBV2 and TRBJ2-5; TRBD1 aligns across 8 bases. Unmatched junction bases numbered 3, after V lost 4 bases and J lost 5 bases. Germline CDR1 SNHLY, CDR2 FYNNEI. This CDR3 is built from 13 residues. As DNA, the CDR3 is TGTGCCAGCAGTGGGACAGGGCTTGAGACCCAGTACTTC. Its translation: CASSGTGLETQYF.

The rearrangement joins TRBV5-1 to TRBJ2-1, with TRBD1 matching over 9 bases. V gave up 7 bases and J gave up 0 bases; unmatched junction bases: 5. There are 15 residues in the CDR3. Germline CDR1 reads SGHRS; CDR2 reads YFSETQ. The CDR3 DNA is TGCGCCAGCGCGGGACAGGGCAACTCCTACAATGAGCAGTTCTTC. It specifies CASAGQGNSYNEQFF.

The chain employs TRBV11-2 and TRBJ2-3; 9 nucleotides agree with TRBD2. V lost 5 bases, J lost 5 bases, and 11 bases stayed unmatched. This CDR3 is 16 amino acids long. Germline V CDR1 and CDR2: SGHAT, FQNNGV. The CDR3, as DNA: TGTGCCAGCAGCCCAGTCGGGGCGGGAGGGGGAGATACGCAGTATTTT. Translation: CASSPVGAGGGDTQYF. The full variable domain, completed using reference TRBV11-2 and TRBJ2-3, is EAGVAQSPRYKIIEKRQSVAFWCNPISGHATLYWYQQILGQGPKLLIQFQNNGVVDDSQLPKDRFSAERLKGVDSTLKIQPAKLEDSAVYLCASSPVGAGGGDTQYFGPGTRLTVL.

This clone was counted a single time. This CDR3 reads CASPGGRLNTEAFF. The CDR3 coding sequence is TGTGCCAGCCCAGGGGGACGGTTGAACACTGAAGCTTTCTTT. The V call is TRBV2, the J call TRBJ1-1; 7 bases fit TRBD1. From germline, CDR1 is SNHLY and CDR2 FYNNEI. CDR3 length: 14 residues. J lost 0 bases, V lost 8 bases, and 6 bases had no gene match.

The gene calls are TRBV5-6 and TRBJ2-1; a possible D gene is TRBD1 (5 bases). Deletions cut 0 bases from V and 8 bases from J, with 12 bases between. The CDR3 length is 14 residues. The germline CDR1 and CDR2 sequences are SGHDT and YYEEEE. The CDR3 nucleotides are TGTGCCAGCAGCTTGGTTCAGGGTAAGGATGAGCAGTTCTTC. It is translated as CASSLVQGKDEQFF. Based on the CDR3 plus reference TRBV5-6 and TRBJ2-1, the full variable domain is DAGVTQSPTHLIKTRGQQVTLRCSPKSGHDTVSWYQQALGQGPQFIFQYYEEEERQRGNFPDRFSGHQFPNYSSELNVNALLLGDSALYLCASSLVQGKDEQFFGPGTRLTVL.

The J gene is TRBJ2-7, the V gene TRBV10-2, with a weak D call TRBD2 (5 bases). The CDR3 extends over 14 amino acids. Germline loops: CDR1 WSHSY, CDR2 SAAADI. Trimming shortened V by 6 bases and J by 3 bases, and 15 bases separated the two germline ends. Here the CDR3 reads CASRARTGFYEQYV. The CDR3 DNA reads TGCGCCAGCAGGGCCCGGACGGGGTTCTACGAGCAGTACGTC.

This sequence joins TRBV19 and TRBJ1-2, with unresolved D. Looked up from germline, CDR1 is LNHDA and CDR2 is SQIVND (reference sequence). The V and J ends lost 7 bases and 4 bases respectively, with 13 bases between them. CDR3 size: 13 residues. The CDR3 coding sequence is TGTGCCAGTAAGTCCCCGGTCGTCTATGGCTACACCTTC. Translated: CASKSPVVYGYTF.

V is TRBV6-2 or TRBV6-3 and J is TRBJ1-1; 11 nucleotides line up with TRBD1. The CDR3 contains 16 residues. CDR1 and CDR2 (germline): MNHEY, SVGEGT. With 5 bases clipped from V and 0 bases from J, the junction kept 5 bases outside the gene matches. For the CDR3, the DNA is TGTGCCAGCAGTCTGGGGACAGGGGGGTTGAACACTGAAGCTTTCTTT. The encoded protein is CASSLGTGGLNTEAFF.

This rearrangement joins TRBV3-1 (or the pseudogene TRBV3-2) to TRBJ2-6; TRBD2 is a possible D gene (5 bases). The V gene's germline CDR1 is LGHDT and CDR2 YNNKEL (reference sequence). This CDR3 region has 16 residues. The V end lost 1 base, the J end lost 0 bases, and 7 bases lay between the germline ends. CDR3: CASSQGGSSGANVLTF. In nucleotides, the CDR3 is TGTGCCAGCAGCCAAGGAGGGAGCTCTGGGGCCAACGTCCTGACTTTC.

This clone was detected a few times. The gene calls are TRBV5-1 and TRBJ1-4; TRBD1 aligns across 7 bases. Germline trimming cut 4 bases from V and 6 bases from J; bases unmatched to any gene: 9. Germline values: CDR1 SGHRS, CDR2 YFSETQ. The CDR3 consists of 15 residues. The CDR3 nucleotides are TGCGCCAGCAGCGAATCTGGGACAGCGGATGAAAAACTGTTTTTT. Its translation: CASSESGTADEKLFF.

This chain joins TRBV11-2 and TRBJ1-1, with D perhaps matching TRBD1 (5 bases). V was pared by 0 bases and J by 6 bases, with 17 bases between. Per the germline V gene, CDR1 is SGHAT and CDR2 is FQNNGV. This CDR3 has 16 residues. The DNA for the CDR3 is TGTGCCAGCAGCTTAGATTTAGCAGGGACTAAATCTGAAGCTTTCTTT. This codes for CASSLDLAGTKSEAFF. The full variable domain, with the rest looked up from reference TRBV11-2 and TRBJ1-1, is EAGVAQSPRYKIIEKRQSVAFWCNPISGHATLYWYQQILGQGPKLLIQFQNNGVVDDSQLPKDRFSAERLKGVDSTLKIQPAKLEDSAVYLCASSLDLAGTKSEAFFGQGTRLTVV.

This chain joins TRBV24-1 and TRBJ2-3, with D tentatively TRBD2 (6 bases). CDR1 is KGHDR and CDR2 is SFDVKD in the germline V gene. Trimming took 9 bases from V and 0 from J, leaving 15 bases between them. The CDR3 is 15 amino acids. The CDR3 DNA reads TGTGCCACCTCCCCCGGTAGCGGAAGCACAGATACGCAGTATTTT. This sequence encodes CATSPGSGSTDTQYF.

This chain uses TRBV27 with TRBJ1-6; D possibly corresponds to TRBD1 (5 bases). Germline V gene sequence: CDR1 MNHEY, CDR2 SMNVEV (reference sequence). Trimming pared 2 bases from V and 5 bases from J, leaving 13 bases between. The CDR3 length is 16 residues. CDR3 sequence reads: CASSLGGGSNNSPLHF. In DNA form, the CDR3 reads TGTGCCAGCAGTTTAGGGGGGGGGAGTAATAATTCACCCCTCCACTTT.

The J gene is TRBJ2-7, the V gene TRBV7-9; D remains unclear. CDR1 is SEHNR, CDR2 FQNEAQ, per germline (reference sequence). The CDR3 has 11 amino acids. V was cut by 5 bases and J by 6 bases, with 8 bases left in between. In DNA, the CDR3 is TGTGCCAGCAGCCAAGCAGGCGAGCAGTACTTC. Amino acid sequence: CASSQAGEQYF.

This clone was seen only once. The chain has TRBV3-1 (or the pseudogene TRBV3-2) and TRBJ2-4; no reliable D call. The ends were cut back, 0 bases at V and 0 bases at J, with 6 bases in the middle. The germline V gene encodes CDR1 LGHDT and CDR2 YNNKEL (reference sequence). CDR3 length equals 15 residues. For the CDR3, the DNA is TGTGCCAGCAGCCAAGACCCGTTAGCCAAAAACATTCAGTACTTC. It encodes CASSQDPLAKNIQYF.

The chain combines TRBV18 with TRBJ1-1, with D perhaps TRBD1 (6 bases). Germline V gene data show CDR1 as KGHSH and CDR2 as LQKENI. The length of the CDR3 is 14 residues. Trimming stripped 3 bases from V and 2 bases from J, with 10 bases between. The CDR3 sequence: CASSPRTANTEAFF. CDR3 bases: TGTGCCAGCTCACCTAGGACAGCTAACACTGAAGCTTTCTTT.

A note on this clone: The identical CDR3 is also encoded by other nucleotide sequences in the sample. The chain employs TRBV9 and TRBJ2-3; D gene unclear. V shed 2 bases and J shed 2 bases, with 15 bases lying between them. The CDR3 extends over 16 amino acids. In germline, CDR1 is SGDLS, CDR2 YYNGEE. The CDR3, as DNA: TGTGCCAGCAGCGTCGTTGGCCAGGCCAACACAGATACGCAGTATTTT. Protein: CASSVVGQANTDTQYF.

The chain couples TRBV10-1 to TRBJ2-2, with 10 nucleotides matching TRBD2. With V trimmed by 5 bases and J by 5 bases, 11 bases remained unmatched. Germline loops: CDR1 WNHNN, CDR2 SYGVQD (reference sequence). This CDR3 spans 17 amino acids. The CDR3 loop is CASSSRKSGGDTGELFF. CDR3 coding DNA: TGCGCCAGCAGTTCCCGTAAGAGCGGGGGGGATACCGGGGAGCTGTTTTTT.

The V and J genes are TRBV19 and TRBJ2-1, with D possibly matching TRBD1 (6 bases). Germline V gene lookup returns CDR1 LNHDA and CDR2 SQIVND (reference sequence). This CDR3 has 12 amino acids. Trimming took 6 bases from V and 9 from J, leaving 12 bases between them. CDR3 coding DNA: TGTGCCAGTAGCCACAGGGTAGGTGAGCAGTTCTTC. Protein product: CASSHRVGEQFF. Using reference TRBV19 and TRBJ2-1 for the parts outside the CDR3, the full variable domain is DGGITQSPKYLFRKEGQNVTLSCEQNLNHDAMYWYRQDPGQGLRLIYYSQIVNDFQKGDIAEGYSVSREKKESFPLTVTSAQKNPTAFYLCASSHRVGEQFFGPGTRLTVL.

The CDR3 DNA reads TGCGCCAGCAGCTTTACAACGAACACTGAAGCTTTCTTT. Residues: CASSFTTNTEAFF. The V and J genes are TRBV5-1 and TRBJ1-1; no clear D. Germline lookup yields CDR1 SGHRS and CDR2 YFSETQ. The CDR3 is 13 amino acids. V lost 2 bases and J 1 base, leaving 6 bases between the germline ends.